A selection of T cell receptor beta chains follows, all from one sample in a study of cytomegalovirus exposure and HLA in healthy donors. TCRdb's copy holds only in-frame clones and misses some; the assay was immunoSEQ multiplex PCR. Its table lists about 46,000 clones. Source material: PBMCs. The receptors were sampled from a woman aged 35 to 49 in good health and CMV-seronegative. Both conserved end residues are trimmed from each CDR3. The D gene is left open where the match is weak.

>TRBV6-5|-|TRBJ1-3
ASSYSMGRPGNTIY
>TRBV4-3|-|TRBJ1-5
ASSQVFPSRSGDEPQH
>TRBV6-5|TRBD2|TRBJ2-7
ASSYSASGRQDEQY
>TRBV7-2|TRBD1|TRBJ2-7
ASSIVGTGGGEQY
>TRBV28|TRBD1|TRBJ1-4
ASGRTGTRREKLF
>TRBV5-1|-|TRBJ1-3
ASSLGGAGNTIY
>TRBV4-2|TRBD1|TRBJ2-4
ASSQDLTGEAKNIQY
>TRBV5-6|-|TRBJ2-7
ASSNIIGPGYAYEQY
>TRBV10-2|TRBD1|TRBJ1-2
ASSESVQGAGYGYT
>TRBV7-2|-|TRBJ1-2
ASSLGREGYT
>TRBV12-5|-|TRBJ2-1
ASRSIYNEQF
>TRBV6-5|-|TRBJ2-7
ASRNGGTVHEQY
>TRBV27|-|TRBJ2-7
ASSLSPRHASYEQY
>TRBV18|-|TRBJ1-4
ASSPSRQEGLGEKLF
>TRBV7-3|-|TRBJ1-1
ASSYPGRSNMNTEAF
>TRBV28|TRBD1|TRBJ1-2
ASSTTGQGFYGYT
>TRBV5-1|-|TRBJ1-4
ASSLGQTNEKLF
>TRBV4-3|TRBD2|TRBJ2-6
ASSQSGLAGFGANVLT
>TRBV14|-|TRBJ1-2
AISWGFGYT
>TRBV11-1|TRBD1|TRBJ2-5
ASSLRTGGEETQY
>TRBV25-1|TRBD1|TRBJ1-4
ASSDHTGTGKGEKLF
>TRBV30|-|TRBJ2-2
AWSATGLNTGELF